The sequence of this T cell receptor beta chain was determined in a study of identifying expanded T cells in peripheral blood. This CDR3 contains 18 residues. CDR1 is KGHSH, CDR2 LQKENI, per germline. V was clipped by 4 bases and J by 2 bases; unmatched bases: 16. Assay used: immunoSEQ multiplex PCR; TCRdb lists only in-frame clones, some missing. The table records fewer than 130,000 clones, around 89% of them present only once. The chain links TRBV18 to TRBJ1-1; 7 nucleotides line up with TRBD1. The receptor was derived from a person between 18 and 75 years old in good health. Sequencing was done on a sample of blood. The CDR3 here is CASSLRDSGTATNTEAFF. CDR3 sequence (DNA): TGTGCCAGCTCACTCCGGGATTCCGGGACAGCAACTAACACTGAAGCTTTCTTT.